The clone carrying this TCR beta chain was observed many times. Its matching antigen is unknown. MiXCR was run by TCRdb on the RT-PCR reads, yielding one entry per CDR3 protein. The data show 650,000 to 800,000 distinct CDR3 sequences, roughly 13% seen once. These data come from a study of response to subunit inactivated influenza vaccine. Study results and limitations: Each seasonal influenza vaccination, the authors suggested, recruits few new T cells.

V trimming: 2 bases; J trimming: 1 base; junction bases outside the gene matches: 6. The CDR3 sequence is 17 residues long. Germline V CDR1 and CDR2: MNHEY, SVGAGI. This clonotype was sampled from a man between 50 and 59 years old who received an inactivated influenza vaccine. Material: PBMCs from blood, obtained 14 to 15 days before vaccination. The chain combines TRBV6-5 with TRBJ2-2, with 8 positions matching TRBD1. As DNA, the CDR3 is TGTGCCAGCAGTTACAACCCCAGGGGGCAGAACACCGGGGAGCTGTTTTTT. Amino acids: CASSYNPRGQNTGELFF.